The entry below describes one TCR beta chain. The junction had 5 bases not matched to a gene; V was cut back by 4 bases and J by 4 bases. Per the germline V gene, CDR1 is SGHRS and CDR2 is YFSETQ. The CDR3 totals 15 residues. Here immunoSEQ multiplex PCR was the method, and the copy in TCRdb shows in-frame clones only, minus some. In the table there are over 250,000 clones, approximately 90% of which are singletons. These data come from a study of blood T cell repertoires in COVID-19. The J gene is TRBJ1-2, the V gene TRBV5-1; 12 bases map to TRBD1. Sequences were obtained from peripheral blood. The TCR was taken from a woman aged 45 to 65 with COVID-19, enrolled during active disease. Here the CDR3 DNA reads TGCGCCAGCAGCACGGGACAGGGGGCCGGCTATGGCTACACCTTC. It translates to CASSTGQGAGYGYTF.